Described below is a single T cell receptor beta chain sequence and its context. There is no known antigen for this receptor. Per-base quality was not reported, and no clone a single base away is much larger than it. The data belong to a study of cytomegalovirus exposure and HLA in healthy donors (dated by TCRdb to 2016 to 2017). For the study in its entirety: According to a later analysis, one platform produced both the 120 validation repertoires and the approximately 600 repertoires of the first cohort. The study aimed to test whether cataloging public T cell receptors could reveal signatures of past pathogen exposure. A separate validation cohort of 100 to 150 different subjects was used in addition to the approximately 700-subject first cohort. High-throughput TCR immunosequencing, statistical association of individual TCRs with disease status, and machine learning were combined to predict cytomegalovirus infection status.

Via the germline V gene (reference sequence), CDR1 is LNHDA and CDR2 SQIVND. The V and J ends are trimmed by 1 base and 3 bases, leaving 7 bases between them. Counted from cysteine to phenylalanine, this CDR3 has 14 amino acids. CDR3 DNA only is kept here, 42 bases in frame from base 1. The donors were included in the validation cohort of 120 subjects, a group kept apart from the roughly 730-subject first cohort. Here is what the overall study found, with its caveats: The authors suggested that the approach could potentially be extended to other disease states and immunological phenotypes. A total of fewer than 200 TCR beta chains were listed by the study as associated with cytomegalovirus. The classifier was reported to diagnose cytomegalovirus status with high specificity and sensitivity in both the original and validation cohorts. While some public TCRs were present in many individuals, most TCR sequences turned up only very rarely across donors. The validation cohort had no HLA typing available for a later analysis, so co-occurrence within that cohort was assessed over all 130 or so repertoires. A later analysis found that TCRs clustered in the first cohort also tended to co-occur in the roughly 120 validation repertoires, with approximately 95% of cluster scores above 0. In vitro tests confirmed that three of the cytomegalovirus-associated TCR beta chains recognize cytomegalovirus antigens.

The library was generated by the immunoSEQ multiplex PCR assay. The published analysis was carried out like this. To diagnose cytomegalovirus status from the catalog of TCR beta chain sequences, a statistical classification framework was built. TCRdb obtained this table from immuneACCESS and retained in-frame rearrangements with V and J assigned. These tables miss some clones; where compared with another copy, unresolved V genes account for less than half of the shortfall, and the remainder is unexplained. Clone size and the V and J calls come from that table; the DNA yielded D and trimming. Counted in this sample were around 180,000 clones; roughly 86% of them appeared once. About 1.5% of the sample is held by the ten biggest clonotypes.

The V and J genes are TRBV19 and TRBJ2-1; the D gene lacks a confident call. Sequenced material: PBMCs. The source of this sequence is a woman between 18 and 29 years old in good health and CMV-seronegative. The DNA is as follows: TGTGCCAGTAGTATAGTTCCCAGCTACAATGAGCAGTTCTTC. This gives the protein CASSIVPSYNEQFF.